One and the same sample provided the 10 T cell receptor beta chains below, sequenced in a study of response to subunit inactivated influenza vaccine. TCRdb reprocessed the RT-PCR reads via MiXCR and lists one record per CDR3 protein. The sample lists just under 550,000 distinct CDR3 sequences, around a quarter occurring once. This sample was shared with a second study, whose subject was T cells expressing NK-cell markers. That publication notes: Researchers built TCR beta cDNA using 5'RACE template switching with UMIs.

Sequencing was performed on CD4+ T cells sorted from PBMCs, taken about 12 days after vaccination. These receptor sequences come from a man aged 45-65 years who received an inactivated influenza vaccine.

The rearrangement uses TRBV28 and TRBJ1-5, with 12 positions matching TRBD1. The V segment lost 6 bases and the J segment 7 bases; nucleotides outside the gene matches: 4. Germline CDR1 is MDHEN and CDR2 is SYDVKM. This CDR3 has 14 residues. In DNA form, the CDR3 reads TGTGCCAGCAGGGGACAGGGGGCAAGGCAGCCCCAGCATTTT. The encoded protein is CASRGQGARQPQHF.

V and J are TRBV29-1 and TRBJ1-4; D is ambiguous. The CDR3 covers 13 residues. Germline V gene lookup returns CDR1 SQVTM and CDR2 ANQGSEA. Trimming pared 5 bases from V and 4 bases from J, leaving 11 bases between. CDR3 bases: TGCAGCGTTACGACGGCGAATAATGAAAAACTGTTTTTT. Protein product: CSVTTANNEKLFF.

This clonotype was seen just once. V and J are TRBV28 and TRBJ2-1; 9 nucleotides align to TRBD2. The germline V gene encodes CDR1 MDHEN and CDR2 SYDVKM. V lost 4 bases, J lost 4 bases, and 11 bases stayed unmatched. The CDR3 length is 17 residues. The CDR3 coding sequence is TGTGCCAGCAGTTCACCATCCGGGACTAGCTTTTACAATGAGCAGTTCTTC. Its protein product is CASSSPSGTSFYNEQFF.

This clonotype was counted only a few times. The genes are TRBV7-6 and TRBJ2-1, with TRBD1 as a possible D gene (7 bases). The CDR3 has 16 residues. CDR1 is SGHVS, CDR2 FNYEAQ, per germline. V was shortened by 2 bases and J by 5 bases, with 16 bases between the two germline ends. DNA for the CDR3: TGTGCCAGCAGCTTATCGGGCAGGGGGGACCACAATGAGCAGTTCTTC. Translation: CASSLSGRGDHNEQFF.

Many counts were recorded for this clonotype. The genes are TRBV12-3 or TRBV12-4 and TRBJ1-2, with no clear D. The ends were cut back, 4 bases at V and 8 bases at J, with 11 bases in the middle. The length of the CDR3 is 12 residues. The CDR3, as DNA: TGTGCCAGCAGTTATGTAGGGCGCGGCTACACCTTC. Its translation is CASSYVGRGYTF.

In its sample, this clonotype was seen a few times. This chain joins TRBV10-2 and TRBJ2-3; D tentatively fits TRBD1 or TRBD2 (5 bases each). The length of the CDR3 is 12 residues. Per germline, CDR1 WSHSY and CDR2 SAAADI. The ends were cut back, 6 bases at V and 4 bases at J, with 8 bases in the middle. The CDR3 coding sequence is TGCGCCAGCAGGGGACGTTCAGATACGCAGTATTTT. It codes for CASRGRSDTQYF.

The chain combines TRBV20-1 with TRBJ1-6; D not certain. Trimming removed 1 base from V and 5 bases from J, with 6 bases in between. This CDR3 region has 13 residues. Germline-derived CDR1 and CDR2 are DFQATT and SNEGSKA (reference sequence). The chain's CDR3 is CSARGTDNSPLHF. CDR3 in DNA: TGCAGTGCTAGAGGAACAGATAATTCACCCCTCCACTTT.

The chain carries TRBV6-2 or TRBV6-3 and TRBJ2-6, with 7 bases lining up with TRBD1. The CDR3 contains 17 residues. From germline, CDR1 is MNHEY and CDR2 SVGEGT. The ends lost 5 bases at V and 0 bases at J; junction bases unmatched: 7. Here the CDR3 DNA reads TGTGCCAGCAGTCGGGACAGTCCAAACTCTGGGGCCAACGTCCTGACTTTC. Translated: CASSRDSPNSGANVLTF.

The chain has TRBV25-1 and TRBJ2-7; D is ambiguous. The CDR3 length is 13 residues. Germline V gives CDR1 MGHDK, CDR2 SYGVNS. V shed 3 bases and J shed 1 base, with 7 bases lying between them. The CDR3 region has the DNA TGTGCCAGCAGTGATATACGGTCCTACGAGCAGTACTTC. It codes for CASSDIRSYEQYF.

This sequence joins TRBV10-3 and TRBJ2-2; D unresolved. Deletions cut 3 bases from V and 3 bases from J, with 14 bases between. The CDR3 sequence is 16 residues long. CDR1 ENHRY and CDR2 SYGVKD come from the germline V gene. The CDR3 sequence is CAISESVTADTGELFF. CDR3 nucleotides: TGTGCCATCAGTGAATCGGTGACTGCCGACACCGGGGAGCTGTTTTTT.